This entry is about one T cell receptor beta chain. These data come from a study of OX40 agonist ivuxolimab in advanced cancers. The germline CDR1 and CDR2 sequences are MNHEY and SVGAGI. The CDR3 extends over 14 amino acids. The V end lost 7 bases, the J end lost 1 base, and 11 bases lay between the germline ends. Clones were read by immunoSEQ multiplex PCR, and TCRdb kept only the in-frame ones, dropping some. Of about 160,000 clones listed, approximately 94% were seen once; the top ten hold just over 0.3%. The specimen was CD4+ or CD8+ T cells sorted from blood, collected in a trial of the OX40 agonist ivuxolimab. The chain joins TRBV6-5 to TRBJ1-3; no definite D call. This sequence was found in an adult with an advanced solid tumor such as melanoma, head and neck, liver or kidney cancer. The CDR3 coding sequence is TGTGCCAGCATCCCCAACGGATCTGGAAACACCATATATTTT. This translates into CASIPNGSGNTIYF.